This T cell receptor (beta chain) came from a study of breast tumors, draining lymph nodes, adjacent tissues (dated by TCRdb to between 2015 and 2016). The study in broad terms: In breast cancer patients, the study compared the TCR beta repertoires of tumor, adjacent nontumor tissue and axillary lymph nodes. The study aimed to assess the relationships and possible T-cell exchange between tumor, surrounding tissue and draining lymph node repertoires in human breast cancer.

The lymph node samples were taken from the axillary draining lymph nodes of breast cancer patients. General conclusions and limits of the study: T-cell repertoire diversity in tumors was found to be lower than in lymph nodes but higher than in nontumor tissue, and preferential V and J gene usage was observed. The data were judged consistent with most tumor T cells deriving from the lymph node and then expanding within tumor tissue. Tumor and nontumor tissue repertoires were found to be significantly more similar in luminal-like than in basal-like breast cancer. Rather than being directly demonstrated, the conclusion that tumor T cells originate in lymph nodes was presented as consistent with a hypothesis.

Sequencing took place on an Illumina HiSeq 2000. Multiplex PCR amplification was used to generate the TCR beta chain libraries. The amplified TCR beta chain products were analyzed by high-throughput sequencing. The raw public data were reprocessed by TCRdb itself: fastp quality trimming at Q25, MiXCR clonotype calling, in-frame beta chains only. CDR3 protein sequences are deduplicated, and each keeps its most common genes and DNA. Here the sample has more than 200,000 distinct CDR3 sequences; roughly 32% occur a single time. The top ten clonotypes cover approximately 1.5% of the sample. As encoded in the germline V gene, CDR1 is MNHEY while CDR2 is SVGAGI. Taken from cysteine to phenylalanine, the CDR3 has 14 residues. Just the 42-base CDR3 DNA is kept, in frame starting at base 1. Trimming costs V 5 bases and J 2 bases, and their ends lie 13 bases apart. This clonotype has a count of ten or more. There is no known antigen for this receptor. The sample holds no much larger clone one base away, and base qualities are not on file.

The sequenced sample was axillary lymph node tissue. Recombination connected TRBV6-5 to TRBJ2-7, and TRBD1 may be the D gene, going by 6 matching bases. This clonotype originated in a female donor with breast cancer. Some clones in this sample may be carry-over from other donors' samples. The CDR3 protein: CASSHRPGAYEQYF. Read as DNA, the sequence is TGTGCCAGCAGTCACCGCCCAGGGGCCTACGAGCAGTACTTC.